The next 7 T cell receptor beta chains were all read from a single sample in a study of blood T cell repertoires in COVID-19. Using immunoSEQ multiplex PCR, the repertoire was profiled, and TCRdb retains in-frame clones only, with some absent. The table shows roughly 150,000 clones, with around four fifths occurring only once. Material for sequencing was PBMCs or T cells enriched from blood (not recorded which). The receptors shown here come from a woman in her fifties or sixties who had recovered from COVID-19.

The chain employs TRBV2 and TRBJ1-1; 7 nucleotides agree with TRBD1. This CDR3 has 11 amino acids. The V segment lost 8 bases and the J segment 12 bases; nucleotides outside the gene matches: 9. Germline V gene lookup returns CDR1 SNHLY and CDR2 FYNNEI. CDR3 protein: CASGVSGGTFF. CDR3 nucleotide sequence: TGTGCCAGCGGTGTCTCAGGGGGGACTTTCTTT.

Only a few counts were recorded for this clone. The J gene is TRBJ2-5, the V gene TRBV2; 7 positions match TRBD1. The CDR3 length is 13 residues. Trimming at V came to 9 bases and at J to 1 base, leaving 5 bases not matched to a gene. Germline V lookup: CDR1 SNHLY, CDR2 FYNNEI. The CDR3 spells CASRWTGQETQYF. The CDR3 region has the DNA TGTGCCAGTCGGTGGACAGGCCAAGAGACCCAGTACTTC.

This chain's CDR3 is CASSRQDPYEQYF. The CDR3 DNA reads as TGTGCCAGCTCACGACAGGACCCCTACGAGCAGTACTTC. The rearrangement uses TRBV18 and TRBJ2-7, with a weak D call TRBD1 (6 bases). With 4 bases removed from V and 2 bases from J, the gap between germline ends came to 9 bases. Germline V lookup: CDR1 KGHSH, CDR2 LQKENI. The length of the CDR3 is 13 residues.

CDR3 sequence reads: CASSMGQISDNEQFF. CDR3 nucleotides: TGTGCCAGCAGTATGGGACAAATTTCTGACAATGAGCAGTTCTTC. This chain links TRBV2 with TRBJ2-1, with D maybe TRBD1 (6 bases). The CDR3 covers 15 residues. Trimming cost V 5 bases and J 5 bases, with 16 bases left between them. Per germline, CDR1 SNHLY and CDR2 FYNNEI.

The chain employs TRBV9 and TRBJ2-3; 12 nucleotides agree with TRBD2. J was trimmed by 3 bases and V by 4 bases; bases with no gene match: 9. This CDR3 has 17 amino acids. Germline V gene sequence: CDR1 SGDLS, CDR2 YYNGEE. The CDR3 DNA reads as TGTGCCAGCAGCCCCTCCCCCGGACTAGCGGGGACAGATACGCAGTATTTT. Its protein is CASSPSPGLAGTDTQYF.

The chain has TRBV2 and TRBJ2-7, with TRBD1 as a possible D gene (6 bases). The germline V gene encodes CDR1 SNHLY and CDR2 FYNNEI. V was trimmed by 4 bases and J by 3 bases, leaving 16 bases between them. CDR3 length equals 15 residues. CDR3 coding DNA: TGTGCCAGCAGTGTGGTTCGGCAGGGGAACTACGAGCAGTACTTC. This encodes CASSVVRQGNYEQYF.

The rearrangement joins TRBV4-1 to TRBJ1-4; no clear D. V was cut by 0 bases and J by 5 bases, with 4 bases left in between. CDR1 is MGHRA and CDR2 is YSYEKL in the germline V gene. The CDR3 sequence is 13 residues long. Written as DNA, the CDR3 is TGCGCCAGCAGCCAAGATCGGAATGAAAAACTGTTTTTT. This sequence encodes CASSQDRNEKLFF.